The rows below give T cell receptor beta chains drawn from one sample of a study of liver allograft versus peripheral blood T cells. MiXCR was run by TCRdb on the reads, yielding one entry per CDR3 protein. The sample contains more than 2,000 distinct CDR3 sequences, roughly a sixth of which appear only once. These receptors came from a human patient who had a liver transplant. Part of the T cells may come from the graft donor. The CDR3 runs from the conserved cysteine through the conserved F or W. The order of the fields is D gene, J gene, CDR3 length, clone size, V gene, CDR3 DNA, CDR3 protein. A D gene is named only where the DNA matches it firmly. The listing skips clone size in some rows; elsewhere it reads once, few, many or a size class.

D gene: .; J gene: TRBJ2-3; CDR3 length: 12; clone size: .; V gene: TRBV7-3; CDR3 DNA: TGTGCCATCGGGCTAGCCACAGATACGCAGTATTTT; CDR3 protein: CAIGLATDTQYF
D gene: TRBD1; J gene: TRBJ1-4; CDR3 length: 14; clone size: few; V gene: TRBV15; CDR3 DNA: TGTGCCACCCAGGAGGGGGCTGCTAATGAAAAACTGTTTTTT; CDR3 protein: CATQEGAANEKLFF
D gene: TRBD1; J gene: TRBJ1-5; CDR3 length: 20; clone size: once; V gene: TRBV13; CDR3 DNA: TGTGCCAGTGCTAATATTACGACCCGGGACAGTCCAAATAGCAATCAGCCCCAGCATTTT; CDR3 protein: CASANITTRDSPNSNQPQHF
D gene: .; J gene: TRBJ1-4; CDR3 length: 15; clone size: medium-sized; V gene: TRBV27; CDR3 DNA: TGTGCCAGCAGTTTACTGCCTCCAACTAATGAAAAACTGTTTTTT; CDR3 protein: CASSLLPPTNEKLFF
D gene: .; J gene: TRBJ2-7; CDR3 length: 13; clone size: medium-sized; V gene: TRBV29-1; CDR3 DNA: TGCAGCGTTGTAACAGGCACTACCCACGAGCAGTACTTC; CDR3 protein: CSVVTGTTHEQYF
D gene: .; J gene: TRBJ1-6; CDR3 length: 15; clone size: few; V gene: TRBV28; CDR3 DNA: TGTGCCAGCAGTTCCGACAGTTTCTATAATTCACCCCTCCACTTT; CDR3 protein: CASSSDSFYNSPLHF
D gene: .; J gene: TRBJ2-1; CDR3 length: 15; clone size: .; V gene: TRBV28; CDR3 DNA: TGTGCCAGCAGGCCGACAGGAGTCTCCTACAATGAGCAGTTCTTC; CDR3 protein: CASRPTGVSYNEQFF
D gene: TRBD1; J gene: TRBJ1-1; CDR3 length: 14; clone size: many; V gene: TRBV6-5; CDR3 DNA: TGTGCCAGCAGTCCAGGGGGCGCGGGGACTGAAGCTTTCTTT; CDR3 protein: CASSPGGAGTEAFF
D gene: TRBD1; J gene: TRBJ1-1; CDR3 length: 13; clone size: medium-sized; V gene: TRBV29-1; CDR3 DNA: TGCAGCGATGCAGGGGGCGTGAACACTGAAGCTTTCTTT; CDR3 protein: CSDAGGVNTEAFF
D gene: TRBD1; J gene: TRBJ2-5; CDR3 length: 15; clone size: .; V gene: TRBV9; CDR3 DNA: TGTGCCAGCAGCGCGGACAGGGGGCTAGGAGAGACCCAGTACTTC; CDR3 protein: CASSADRGLGETQYF
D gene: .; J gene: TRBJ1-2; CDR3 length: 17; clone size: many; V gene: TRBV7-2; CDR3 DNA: TGTGCCAGCAGCTTCTCTCGGTCATCTCGGGACACCTATGGCTACACCTTC; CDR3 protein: CASSFSRSSRDTYGYTF
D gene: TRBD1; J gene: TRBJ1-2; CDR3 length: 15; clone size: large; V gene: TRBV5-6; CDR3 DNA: TGTGCCAGCAGCTTCCGGGACAGGGCTTTCGATGGCTACACCTTC; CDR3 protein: CASSFRDRAFDGYTF
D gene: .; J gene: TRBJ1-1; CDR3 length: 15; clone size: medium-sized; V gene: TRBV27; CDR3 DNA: TGTGCCAGCAGTCTTTTAGGGGCGCGGAGGACTGAAGCTTTCTTT; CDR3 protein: CASSLLGARRTEAFF
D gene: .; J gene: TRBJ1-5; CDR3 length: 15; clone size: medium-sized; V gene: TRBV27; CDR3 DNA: TGTGCCAGCAGTTCCCGGGGGGGTATCAATCAGCCCCAGCATTTT; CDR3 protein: CASSSRGGINQPQHF
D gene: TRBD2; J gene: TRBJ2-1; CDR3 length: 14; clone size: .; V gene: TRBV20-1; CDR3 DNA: TGCAGTGCTAGGGGACTAGCGTTTTACAATGAGCAGTTCTTC; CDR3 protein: CSARGLAFYNEQFF
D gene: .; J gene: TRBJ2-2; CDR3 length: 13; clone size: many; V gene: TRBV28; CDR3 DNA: TGTGCCAGCAGTTTATCCTTGTCCGGGGAGCTGTTTTTT; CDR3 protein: CASSLSLSGELFF
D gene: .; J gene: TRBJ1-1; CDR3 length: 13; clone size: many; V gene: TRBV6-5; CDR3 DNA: TGTGCCAGCAGTTATTCCGCCCTAGGTCTCGATTTCTTT; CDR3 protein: CASSYSALGLDFF
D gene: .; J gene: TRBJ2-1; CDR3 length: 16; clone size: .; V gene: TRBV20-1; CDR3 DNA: TGCAGTGCTAGCTTTGAGGGCCGGAGCTCCTACAATGAGCAGTTCTTC; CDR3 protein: CSASFEGRSSYNEQFF
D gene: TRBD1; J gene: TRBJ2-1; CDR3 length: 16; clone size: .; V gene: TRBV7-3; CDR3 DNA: TGTGCCAGCAGCTCCCCCACTGGACAGGGAGGCAATGAGCAGTTCTTC; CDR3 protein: CASSSPTGQGGNEQFF
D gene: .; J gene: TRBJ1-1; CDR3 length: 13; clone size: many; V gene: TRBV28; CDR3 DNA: TGTGCCAGCAGTTTACAGGAGAACACTGAAGCTTTCTTT; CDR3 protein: CASSLQENTEAFF
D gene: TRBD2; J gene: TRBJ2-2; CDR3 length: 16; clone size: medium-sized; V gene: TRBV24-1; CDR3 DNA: TGTGCCACCAGTGACCCAGTAGCGGGGTCCACCGGGGAGCTGTTTTTT; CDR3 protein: CATSDPVAGSTGELFF
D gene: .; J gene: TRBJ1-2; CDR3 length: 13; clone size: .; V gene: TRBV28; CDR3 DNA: TGTGCCAGCAGCCAGGGCCGGACCTATGGCTACACCTTC; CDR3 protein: CASSQGRTYGYTF
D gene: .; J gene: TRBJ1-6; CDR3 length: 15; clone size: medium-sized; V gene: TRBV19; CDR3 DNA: TGTGCCAGTAGGACTAGACGGGCCCCGGGGGCACCCCTCCACTTT; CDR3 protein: CASRTRRAPGAPLHF
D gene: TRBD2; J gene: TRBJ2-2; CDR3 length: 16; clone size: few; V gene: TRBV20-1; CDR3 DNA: TGCAGTGCTAGAGAGGGACTAGCGGGGGACACCGGGGAGCTGTTTTTT; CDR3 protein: CSAREGLAGDTGELFF
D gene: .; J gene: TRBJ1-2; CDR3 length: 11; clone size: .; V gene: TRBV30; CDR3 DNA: TGTGCCTGGAGTGTACGAGAGGCACCCACGTTC; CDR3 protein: CAWSVREAPTF
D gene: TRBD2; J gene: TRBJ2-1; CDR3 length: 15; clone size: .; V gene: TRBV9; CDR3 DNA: TGTGCCAGCAGCCTCGGGGTAGCGGGGGACAATGAGCAGTTCTTC; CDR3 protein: CASSLGVAGDNEQFF
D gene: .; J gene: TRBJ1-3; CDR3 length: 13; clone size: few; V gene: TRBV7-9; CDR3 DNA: TGTGCCAGCTCCGATACAGCTGGAAACACCATATATTTT; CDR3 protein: CASSDTAGNTIYF
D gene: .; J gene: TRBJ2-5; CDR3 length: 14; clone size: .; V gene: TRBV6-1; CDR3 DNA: TGTGCCAGCAGTGAAGACTGGGGGCGGGAGACCCAGTACTTC; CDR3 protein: CASSEDWGRETQYF
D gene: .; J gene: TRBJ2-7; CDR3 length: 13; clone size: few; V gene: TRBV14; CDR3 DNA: TGTGCCAGCAGCCAACTTTATTCCTACGAGCAGTACTTC; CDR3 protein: CASSQLYSYEQYF
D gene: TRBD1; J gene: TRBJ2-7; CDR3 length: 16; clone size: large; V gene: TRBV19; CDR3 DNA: TGTGCCAGTAGTATCGGAATCGGGACAGGGGGATACGAGCAGTACTTC; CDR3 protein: CASSIGIGTGGYEQYF
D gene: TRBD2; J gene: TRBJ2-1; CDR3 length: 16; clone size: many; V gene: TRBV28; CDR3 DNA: TGTGCCAGCAGTTTGAGAGCGGGGGGGCTTCTCAGTGAGCAGTTCTTC; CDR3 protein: CASSLRAGGLLSEQFF
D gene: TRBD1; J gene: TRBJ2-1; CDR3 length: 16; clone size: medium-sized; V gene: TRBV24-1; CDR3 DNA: TGTGCCACCAGTGATTTGCAGGGGGCGTACTACAATGAGCAGTTCTTC; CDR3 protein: CATSDLQGAYYNEQFF
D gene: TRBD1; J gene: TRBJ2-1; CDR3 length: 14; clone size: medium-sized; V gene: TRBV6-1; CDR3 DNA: TGTGCCAGCGGACAGGGCGTTAGGGACAATGAGCAGTTCTTC; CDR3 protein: CASGQGVRDNEQFF